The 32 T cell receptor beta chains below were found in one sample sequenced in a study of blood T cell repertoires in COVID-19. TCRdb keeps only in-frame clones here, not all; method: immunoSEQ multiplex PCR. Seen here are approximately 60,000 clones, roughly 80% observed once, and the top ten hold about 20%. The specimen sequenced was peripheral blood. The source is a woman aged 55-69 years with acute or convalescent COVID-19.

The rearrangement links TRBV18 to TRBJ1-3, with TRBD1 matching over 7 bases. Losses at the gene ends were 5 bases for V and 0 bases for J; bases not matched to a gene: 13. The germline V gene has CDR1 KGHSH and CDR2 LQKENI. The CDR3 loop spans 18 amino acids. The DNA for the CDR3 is TGTGCCAGCTCAGGGGACAGACCTGAACGACACTCTGGAAACACCATATATTTT. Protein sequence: CASSGDRPERHSGNTIYF.

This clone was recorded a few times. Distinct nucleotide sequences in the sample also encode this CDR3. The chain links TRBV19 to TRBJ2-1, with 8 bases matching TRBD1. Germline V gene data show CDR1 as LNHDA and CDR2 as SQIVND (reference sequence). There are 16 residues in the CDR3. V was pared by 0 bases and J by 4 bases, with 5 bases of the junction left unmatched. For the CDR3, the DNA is TGTGCCAGTAGTATAGATTCAGGGGGCGCTTACAATGAGCAGTTCTTC. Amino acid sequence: CASSIDSGGAYNEQFF.

The CDR3 is CASSSGADTQYF. The CDR3 DNA follows: TGTGCCAGCAGCTCAGGGGCAGATACGCAGTATTTT. The V and J genes are TRBV7-3 and TRBJ2-3; tentatively, D is TRBD1 (6 bases). Germline CDR1 SGHTA, CDR2 FQGTGA. The CDR3 is 12 amino acids. V was clipped by 4 bases and J by 4 bases, with 6 bases between them.

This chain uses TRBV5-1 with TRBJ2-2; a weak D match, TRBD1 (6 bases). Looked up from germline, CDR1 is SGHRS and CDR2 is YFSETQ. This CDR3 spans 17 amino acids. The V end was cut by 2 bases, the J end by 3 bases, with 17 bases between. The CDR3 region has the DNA TGCGCCAGCAGCTTTCCTTTACAGGGTAGGGACACCGGGGAGCTGTTTTTT. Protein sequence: CASSFPLQGRDTGELFF.

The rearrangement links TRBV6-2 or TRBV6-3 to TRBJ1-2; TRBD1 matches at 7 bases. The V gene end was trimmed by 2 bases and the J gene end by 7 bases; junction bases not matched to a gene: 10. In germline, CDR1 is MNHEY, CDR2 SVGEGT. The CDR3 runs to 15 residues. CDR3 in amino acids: CASSYPGTALSGYTF. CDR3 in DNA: TGTGCCAGCAGTTACCCCGGGACAGCCCTATCTGGCTACACCTTC.

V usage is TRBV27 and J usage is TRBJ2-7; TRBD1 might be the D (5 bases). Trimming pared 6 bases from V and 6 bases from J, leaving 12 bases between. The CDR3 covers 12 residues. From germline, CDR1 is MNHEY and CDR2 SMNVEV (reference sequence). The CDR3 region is CASRSPGSEQYF. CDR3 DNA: TGTGCCAGCAGGTCCCCAGGGTCCGAGCAGTACTTC.

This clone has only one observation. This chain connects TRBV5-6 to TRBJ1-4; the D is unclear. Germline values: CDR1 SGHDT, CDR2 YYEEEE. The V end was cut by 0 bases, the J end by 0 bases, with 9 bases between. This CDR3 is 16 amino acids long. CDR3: CASSLGRSATNEKLFF. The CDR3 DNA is TGTGCCAGCAGCTTGGGACGGAGTGCAACTAATGAAAAACTGTTTTTT.

The CDR3 nucleotides read TGTGCCAGCAGCCACTGGACACGTGAAGCTTTCTTT. This translates into CASSHWTREAFF. The chain employs TRBV3-1 (or the pseudogene TRBV3-2) and TRBJ1-1, with D possibly TRBD1 on 5 matching bases. Germline V gene data show CDR1 as LGHDT and CDR2 as YNNKEL (reference sequence). This CDR3 region has 12 residues. Deletions cut 3 bases from V and 7 bases from J, with 9 bases between.

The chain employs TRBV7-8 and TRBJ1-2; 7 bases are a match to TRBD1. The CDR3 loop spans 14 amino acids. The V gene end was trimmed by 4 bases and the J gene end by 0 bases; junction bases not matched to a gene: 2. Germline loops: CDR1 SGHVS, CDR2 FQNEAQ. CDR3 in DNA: TGTGCCAGCAGCTCCGGACAGGCTAACTATGGCTACACCTTC. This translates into CASSSGQANYGYTF.

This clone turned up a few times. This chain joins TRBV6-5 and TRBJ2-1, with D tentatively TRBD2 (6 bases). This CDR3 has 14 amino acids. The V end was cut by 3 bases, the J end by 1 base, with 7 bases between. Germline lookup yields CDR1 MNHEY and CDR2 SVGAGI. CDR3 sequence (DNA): TGTGCCAGCAGTTATGGGGGGTCCTACAATGAGCAGTTCTTC. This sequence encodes CASSYGGSYNEQFF.

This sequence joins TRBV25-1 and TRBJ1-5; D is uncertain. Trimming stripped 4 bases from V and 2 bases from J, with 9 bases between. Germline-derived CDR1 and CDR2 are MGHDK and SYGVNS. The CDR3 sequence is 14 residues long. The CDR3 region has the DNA TGTGCCAGCAGTGCCCGGGGAGGCAATCAGCCCCAGCATTTT. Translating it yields CASSARGGNQPQHF.

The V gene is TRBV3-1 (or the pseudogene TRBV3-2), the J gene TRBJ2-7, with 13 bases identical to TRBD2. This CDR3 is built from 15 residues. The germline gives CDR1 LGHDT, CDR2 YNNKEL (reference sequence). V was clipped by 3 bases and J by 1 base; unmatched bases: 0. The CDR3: CASSQGLAGSYEQYF. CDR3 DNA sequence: TGTGCCAGCAGCCAGGGACTAGCGGGGTCCTACGAGCAGTACTTC.

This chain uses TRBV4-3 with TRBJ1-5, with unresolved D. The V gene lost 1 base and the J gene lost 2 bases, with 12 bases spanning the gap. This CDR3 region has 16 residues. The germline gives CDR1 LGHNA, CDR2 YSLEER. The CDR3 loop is CASSQVRLLGNQPQHF. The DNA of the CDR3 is TGCGCCAGCAGCCAAGTGCGGTTGCTAGGCAATCAGCCCCAGCATTTT.

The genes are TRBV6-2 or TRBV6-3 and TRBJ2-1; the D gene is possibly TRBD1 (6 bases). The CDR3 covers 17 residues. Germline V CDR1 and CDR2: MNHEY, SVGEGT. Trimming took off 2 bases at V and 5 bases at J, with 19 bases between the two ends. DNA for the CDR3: TGTGCCAGCAGTTACGCCGGGACACCGATCTCTAACAATGAGCAGTTCTTC. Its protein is CASSYAGTPISNNEQFF.

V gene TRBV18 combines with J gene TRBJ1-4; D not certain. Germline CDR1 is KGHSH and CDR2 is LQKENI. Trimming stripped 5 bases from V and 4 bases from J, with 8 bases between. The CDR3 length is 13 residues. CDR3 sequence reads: CASSTGINEKLFF. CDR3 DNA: TGTGCCAGCTCAACCGGGATTAATGAAAAACTGTTTTTT.

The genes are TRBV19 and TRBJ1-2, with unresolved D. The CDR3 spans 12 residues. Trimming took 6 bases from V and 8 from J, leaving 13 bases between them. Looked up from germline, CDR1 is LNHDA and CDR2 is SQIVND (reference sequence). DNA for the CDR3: TGTGCCAGTAGCGAAAGAGGCGCCGGCTACACCTTC. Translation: CASSERGAGYTF. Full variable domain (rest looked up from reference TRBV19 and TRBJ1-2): DGGITQSPKYLFRKEGQNVTLSCEQNLNHDAMYWYRQDPGQGLRLIYYSQIVNDFQKGDIAEGYSVSREKKESFPLTVTSAQKNPTAFYLCASSERGAGYTFGSGTRLTVV.

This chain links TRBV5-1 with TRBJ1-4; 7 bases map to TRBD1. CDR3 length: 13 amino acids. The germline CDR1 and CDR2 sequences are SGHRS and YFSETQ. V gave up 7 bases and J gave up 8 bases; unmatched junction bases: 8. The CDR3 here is CASGDRVGEKLFF. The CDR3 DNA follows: TGCGCCAGCGGCGACAGGGTAGGAGAAAAACTGTTTTTT.

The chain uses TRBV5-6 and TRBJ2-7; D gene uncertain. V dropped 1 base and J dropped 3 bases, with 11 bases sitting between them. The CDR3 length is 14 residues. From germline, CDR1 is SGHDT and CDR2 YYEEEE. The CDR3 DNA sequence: TGTGCCAGCAGCTTGCGGTGGCTAGACTACGAGCAGTACTTC. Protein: CASSLRWLDYEQYF.

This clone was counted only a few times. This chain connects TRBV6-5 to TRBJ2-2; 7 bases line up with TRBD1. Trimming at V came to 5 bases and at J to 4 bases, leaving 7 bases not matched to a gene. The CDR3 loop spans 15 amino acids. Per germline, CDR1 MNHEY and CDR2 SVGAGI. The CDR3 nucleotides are TGTGCCAGCAGTATGGGGGACAGTGGCACCGGGGAGCTGTTTTTT. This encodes CASSMGDSGTGELFF.

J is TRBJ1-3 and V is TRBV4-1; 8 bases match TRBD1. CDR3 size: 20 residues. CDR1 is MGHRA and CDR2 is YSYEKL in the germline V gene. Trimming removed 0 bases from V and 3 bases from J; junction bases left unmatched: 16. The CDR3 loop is CASSQDPQGASISGGNTIYF. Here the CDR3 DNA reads TGCGCCAGCAGCCAAGATCCCCAGGGGGCTTCCATCTCAGGTGGAAACACCATATATTTT.

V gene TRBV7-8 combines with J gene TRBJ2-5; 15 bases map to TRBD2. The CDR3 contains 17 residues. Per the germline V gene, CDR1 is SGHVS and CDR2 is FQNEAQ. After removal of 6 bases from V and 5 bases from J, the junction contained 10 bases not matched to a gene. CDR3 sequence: CASSPGLAGGPRETQYF. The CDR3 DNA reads TGTGCCAGCAGTCCTGGACTAGCGGGGGGGCCCCGGGAGACCCAGTACTTC.

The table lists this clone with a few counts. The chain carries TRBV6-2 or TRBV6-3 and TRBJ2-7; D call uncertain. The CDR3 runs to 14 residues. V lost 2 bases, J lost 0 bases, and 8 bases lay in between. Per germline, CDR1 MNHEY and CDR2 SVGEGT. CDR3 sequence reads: CASSYTSSSYEQYF. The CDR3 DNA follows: TGTGCCAGCAGTTACACGAGTAGCTCCTACGAGCAGTACTTC.

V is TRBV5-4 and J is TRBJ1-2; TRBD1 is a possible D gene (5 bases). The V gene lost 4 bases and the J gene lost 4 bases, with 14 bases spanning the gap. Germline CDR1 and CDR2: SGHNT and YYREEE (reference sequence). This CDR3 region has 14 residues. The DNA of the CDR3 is TGTGCCAGCAGCCAAGGGTTTCAGGGCTATGGCTACACCTTC. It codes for CASSQGFQGYGYTF.

The CDR3 region is CASSPAGPTYNEQFF. CDR3 DNA: TGTGCCAGCAGCCCCGCGGGGCCGACCTACAATGAGCAGTTCTTC. The chain recombines TRBV7-3 with TRBJ2-1; TRBD2 is a possible D gene (6 bases). CDR3 length equals 15 residues. The germline V and J ends were trimmed by 5 bases and 2 bases, with 13 bases remaining between them. The germline V gene has CDR1 SGHTA and CDR2 FQGTGA.

DNA of the CDR3: TGTGCCAGCAGTGAAAACAGGGTGAACACCGGGGAGCTGTTTTTT. This translates into CASSENRVNTGELFF. This chain links TRBV6-1 with TRBJ2-2; D possibly corresponds to TRBD1 (6 bases). Germline CDR1 MNHNS, CDR2 SASEGT. The CDR3 covers 15 residues. V was cut by 2 bases and J by 1 base, with 8 bases left in between.

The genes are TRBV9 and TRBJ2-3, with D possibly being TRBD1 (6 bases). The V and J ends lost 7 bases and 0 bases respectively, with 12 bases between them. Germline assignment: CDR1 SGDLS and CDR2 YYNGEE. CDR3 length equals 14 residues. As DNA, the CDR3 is TGTGCCAGCGGGGGACACACTAGCACAGATACGCAGTATTTT. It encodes CASGGHTSTDTQYF.

CDR3: CASRAGKGGQPQHF. In nucleotides, the CDR3 is TGTGCCAGCAGAGCGGGGAAAGGAGGTCAGCCCCAGCATTTT. The V gene is TRBV2, the J gene TRBJ1-5; D remains ambiguous. This CDR3 has 14 amino acids. Germline-derived CDR1 and CDR2 are SNHLY and FYNNEI. The V end lost 6 bases, the J end lost 6 bases, and 15 bases lay between the germline ends.

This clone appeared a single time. The CDR3 reads CASSQGGGGPRDTQYF. The DNA of the CDR3 is TGCGCCAGCAGCCAAGGAGGGGGGGGCCCAAGGGATACGCAGTATTTT. The chain employs TRBV4-3 and TRBJ2-3, with D possibly TRBD2 on 7 matching bases. The CDR3 is 16 amino acids. V gave up 1 base and J gave up 6 bases, with 17 bases separating them. The V gene's germline CDR1 is LGHNA and CDR2 YSLEER.

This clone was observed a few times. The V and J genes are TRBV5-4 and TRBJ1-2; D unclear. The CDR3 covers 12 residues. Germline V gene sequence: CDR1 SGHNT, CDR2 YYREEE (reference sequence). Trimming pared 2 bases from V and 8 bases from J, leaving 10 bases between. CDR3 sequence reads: CASSFSGSGYTF. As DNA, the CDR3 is TGTGCCAGCAGCTTTTCGGGATCCGGCTACACCTTC.

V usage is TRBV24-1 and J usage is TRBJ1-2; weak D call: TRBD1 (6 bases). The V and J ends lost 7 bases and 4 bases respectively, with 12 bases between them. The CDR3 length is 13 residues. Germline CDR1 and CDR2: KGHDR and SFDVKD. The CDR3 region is CATSRQEGYGYTF. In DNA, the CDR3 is TGTGCCACCAGCAGACAGGAAGGCTATGGCTACACCTTC.

CDR3 sequence (DNA): TGTGCCAGCAGCTTCTCTGGAGGGGACAGGGGATCACCCCTCCACTTT. This gives the protein CASSFSGGDRGSPLHF. V usage is TRBV7-9 and J usage is TRBJ1-6; 10 nucleotides line up with TRBD1. The germline V gene has CDR1 SEHNR and CDR2 FQNEAQ (reference sequence). After removal of 3 bases from V and 10 bases from J, the junction contained 9 bases not matched to a gene. The CDR3 runs to 16 residues.

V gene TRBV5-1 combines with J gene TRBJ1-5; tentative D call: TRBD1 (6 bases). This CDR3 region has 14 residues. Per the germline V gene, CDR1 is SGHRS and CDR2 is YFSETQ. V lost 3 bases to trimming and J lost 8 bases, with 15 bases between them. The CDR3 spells CASSYEGGLEPQHF. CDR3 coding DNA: TGCGCCAGCAGCTATGAGGGGGGGTTGGAGCCCCAGCATTTT.